Below, one TCR beta chain is given with its context. What it binds is not known. Generated by immunoSEQ multiplex PCR, the TCRdb table keeps only in-frame clones and is missing some. The sample lists approximately 150,000 clones, 85% to 90% seen once, with more than 3.5% in the top ten. The data stem from a study of T cell responses to AZD1222 COVID-19 vaccine. Study-level findings and limits: Variant regions that are unmutated are reportedly the target of nearly half of spike-specific TCRs. With two AZD1222 doses given, Spike-specific TCR breadth and depth both rose. Samples come after the peak T cell response, not at day 14.

The sequences come from peripheral blood, collected 28 days after the second dose of the MenACWY control vaccine. The clonotype originates from an adult who received the MenACWY meningococcal vaccine as a control.

DNA of the CDR3: TGTGCCAGCAGTGTGTCGCGGGGCTACACCTTC. Protein sequence: CASSVSRGYTF. The gene calls are TRBV2 and TRBJ1-2; no firm D call. V lost 4 bases, J lost 8 bases, and 8 bases lay in between. This CDR3 is built from 11 residues. CDR1 SNHLY and CDR2 FYNNEI come from the germline V gene. Filled out from reference TRBV2 and TRBJ1-2, the complete variable domain reads EPEVTQTPSHQVTQMGQEVILRCVPISNHLYFYWYRQILGQKVEFLVSFYNNEISEKSEIFDDQFSVERPDGSNFTLKIRSTKLEDSAMYFCASSVSRGYTFGSGTRLTVV.